This TCR beta chain was recovered during a study of vaccination and CD4 T cells after COVID-19. Study details: Vaccinees got either two BNT162b2 doses or two mRNA-1273 doses. Post-diagnosis, post-COVID samples were collected after a median 101 days, ranging 35 to 161. Notes on the study in general: Median SARS-CoV-2-reactive clonotype numbers rose nonsignificantly, 21 to 38.

Treatment indicated: approximately 10-day PBMC culture with coronavirus spike peptide pools or control peptides (ViraFEST assay). CD4+ T lymphocytes from the unexposed donor were collected before the COVID-19 pandemic (2011-2018). Available cell numbers determined whether unexposed-donor CD4+ T cells were probed with SARS-CoV-2 S/N and four cold-coronavirus spikes. Remarks on this clonotype: The antigen is unknown.

Sequencing of the DNA from cultured CD4+ T cells was carried out with the Oncomine TCR Beta short-read assay. TCRdb analysed the PCR reads with MiXCR anew, one entry per CDR3 protein. Seen here are 5,500 to 7,500 distinct CDR3 sequences, 51% observed once, and the top ten hold approximately 48%. This receptor was obtained from a human donor in good health. Material for sequencing was CD4+ T cells from blood, cultured in vitro.

CDR3 loop: CATSRDQGGELFF. The DNA for the CDR3 is TGTGCCACCAGCAGAGATCAGGGCGGGGAGCTGTTTTTT. The chain carries TRBV15 and TRBJ2-2; D might be TRBD1 (5 bases). V lost 0 bases to trimming and J lost 7 bases, with 6 bases between them. CDR3 length: 13 residues. CDR1 LNHNV and CDR2 YYDKDF come from the germline V gene (reference sequence).